Listed below are T cell receptor beta chains from one sample, sequenced in a study of blood T cell repertoires in COVID-19. The assay was immunoSEQ multiplex PCR, and TCRdb's table has in-frame clones only and misses some. The sample contains approximately 210,000 clones, over 75% of which appear only once. The material sequenced was peripheral blood. These TCRs come from a man aged 40-49 years with active or convalescent COVID-19. Both conserved end residues are part of each CDR3. Each record gives: V gene, D gene, J gene, clone size, CDR3 DNA, CDR3 protein. The D gene is left open where the match is weak. Clone size is stated in some rows and not others, as once, few, many or a class when expanded.

TRBV7-3	NA	TRBJ1-2	NA	TGTGCCAGCAGCTTAACGTTAGCTACCGGAGGGGGCTACACCTTC	CASSLTLATGGGYTF
TRBV3-1/TRBV3-2	NA	TRBJ2-5	once	TGTGCCAGCAGCCAAGGGGCAGGGGAGGGCGAGACCCAGTACTTC	CASSQGAGEGETQYF
TRBV27	NA	TRBJ2-1	NA	TGTGCCAGCAGTTCCACCCCGGCGGGCTACAATGAGCAGTTCTTC	CASSSTPAGYNEQFF
TRBV4-1	NA	TRBJ1-2	NA	TGCGCCAGCAGCCATACATCAACAGGGTCGGAGATCTATGGCTACACCTTC	CASSHTSTGSEIYGYTF
TRBV6-6	NA	TRBJ2-1	NA	TGTGCCAGCAGTCGGACAGCCAGCTCCTACAATGAGCAGTTCTTC	CASSRTASSYNEQFF
TRBV18	TRBD1	TRBJ2-7	NA	TGTGCCAGCTCGACAGGGGGCTCCTACGAGCAGTACTTC	CASSTGGSYEQYF
TRBV6-1	NA	TRBJ1-5	NA	TGTGCCAGCAGTGAACAGGGATACAATCAGCCCCAGCATTTT	CASSEQGYNQPQHF
TRBV2	TRBD1	TRBJ1-2	NA	TGTGCCAGCAGCCCCGACCGACAGGGTGGGAGCTATGGCTACACCTTC	CASSPDRQGGSYGYTF
TRBV25-1	TRBD2	TRBJ2-1	NA	TGTGCCAGCAGTGAATGGGACGGGGGGACCTACAATGAGCAGTTCTTC	CASSEWDGGTYNEQFF
TRBV30	NA	TRBJ1-1	few	TGTGCCTGGAGTGTACAAGCAGGGTACACTGAAGCTTTCTTT	CAWSVQAGYTEAFF
TRBV7-8	TRBD2	TRBJ2-5	NA	TGTGCCAGCAGCTCTCAACAGGACGAGGGGAGGGGTGAGACCCAGTACTTC	CASSSQQDEGRGETQYF
TRBV19	TRBD2	TRBJ2-7	NA	TGTGCCAGTAGTACGGGGACTAGCGGGAGGGCCGAGGAGCAGTACTTC	CASSTGTSGRAEEQYF
TRBV19	NA	TRBJ1-2	NA	TGTGCCAGTAGTATATCAGGAAAGGAGGATGGCTACACCTTC	CASSISGKEDGYTF
TRBV5-1	NA	TRBJ2-2	NA	TGCGCCAGCAGCTTGGAGACTCTAGCGAACACCGGGGAGCTGTTTTTT	CASSLETLANTGELFF
TRBV30	NA	TRBJ1-2	NA	TGTGCCTGGAGTATATTTTATGGCTACACCTTC	CAWSIFYGYTF
TRBV11-2	TRBD1	TRBJ2-7	once	TGTGCCACCTCGCCTGTTCGGCGTCAGGGGGCCTACGAGCAGTACTTC	CATSPVRRQGAYEQYF
TRBV7-9	NA	TRBJ2-7	NA	TGTGCCAGCAGCGTGGGGCAGGGGATCTCCTACGAGCAGTACTTC	CASSVGQGISYEQYF
TRBV28	TRBD2	TRBJ2-7	NA	TGTGCCAGCAGTCCTACCCCGGGACTAGCAGACTACGAGCAGTACTTC	CASSPTPGLADYEQYF
TRBV6-5	NA	TRBJ2-3	NA	TGTGCCAGCAAGAGGACTACAGATACGCAGTATTTT	CASKRTTDTQYF
TRBV10-2	NA	TRBJ1-3	NA	TGCGCCAGCAGTGCTGCGAGCTCTGGAAACACCATATATTTT	CASSAASSGNTIYF
TRBV24-1	NA	TRBJ2-3	NA	TGTGCCACCAGTGATTTGAGCGCAGATACGCAGTATTTT	CATSDLSADTQYF
TRBV28	NA	TRBJ2-7	NA	TGTGCCAGCAGTTTTAGGGGAACCTACGAGCAGTACTTC	CASSFRGTYEQYF
TRBV14	TRBD1	TRBJ1-1	NA	TGTGCCAGCAGCCAACTTGACCAGGGGGCGCCGGGCACTGAAGCTTTCTTT	CASSQLDQGAPGTEAFF
TRBV6-2/TRBV6-3	TRBD1	TRBJ2-6	NA	TGTGCCAGCAGTTACGTCAGGACAGGGCTTCCCGGGGCCAACGTCCTGACTTTC	CASSYVRTGLPGANVLTF
TRBV28	NA	TRBJ1-5	once	TGTGCCAGCAGTGGGGGATCACAGGGTGGGGATCAGCCCCAGCATTTT	CASSGGSQGGDQPQHF
TRBV12-3/TRBV12-4	NA	TRBJ1-4	few	TGTGCCAGCAGTTTGGCCCGGGATGGAAAACTGTTTTTT	CASSLARDGKLFF
TRBV7-2	TRBD2	TRBJ2-5	NA	TGTGCCAGCAGCTTCCAGCGGGGGCAAGAGACCCAGTACTTC	CASSFQRGQETQYF
TRBV24-1	NA	TRBJ1-4	NA	TGTGCCACCAGTGATTTAATAGGGGGAAAGGGTGAAAAACTGTTTTTT	CATSDLIGGKGEKLFF
TRBV5-1	TRBD1	TRBJ2-2	NA	TGCGCCAGCAGCTTGGGCGGACCGGGACAGGGCGGTATTGCCGGGGAGCTGTTTTTT	CASSLGGPGQGGIAGELFF
TRBV4-2	NA	TRBJ2-1	few	TGTGCCAGCAGCTTACAAGGGGCCGCAGGTGAGCAGTTCTTC	CASSLQGAAGEQFF
TRBV5-5	NA	TRBJ2-3	NA	TGTGCCAGCAGCTTGACATCAAGCACAGATACGCAGTATTTT	CASSLTSSTDTQYF
TRBV9	TRBD1	TRBJ1-2	NA	TGTGCCAGCAGCCCGAACACAGGGGGTCTATATGGCTACACCTTC	CASSPNTGGLYGYTF
TRBV29-1	NA	TRBJ1-3	once	TGCAGCGCCCAGGACAGAGCTGGAAACACCATATATTTT	CSAQDRAGNTIYF
TRBV5-4	NA	TRBJ1-1	NA	TGTGCCAGCAGCTTGCGGGGGGCGGACACTGAAGCTTTCTTT	CASSLRGADTEAFF
TRBV3-1/TRBV3-2	TRBD1	TRBJ1-5	once	TGTGCCAGCAGCCAAGATGGACAGGGGTCTCAGCCCCAGCATTTT	CASSQDGQGSQPQHF
TRBV5-5	NA	TRBJ1-3	NA	TGTGCCAGCAGCTTGTTCTGGGGAGCGGGAAACACCATATATTTT	CASSLFWGAGNTIYF
TRBV6-6	NA	TRBJ1-1	NA	TGTGCCAGCAGCCTGAGTGGGAACACTGAAGCTTTCTTT	CASSLSGNTEAFF
TRBV5-5	TRBD1	TRBJ1-6	NA	TGTGCCAGCAGCTATTCCGGGACAGGCACTTCACCCCTCCACTTT	CASSYSGTGTSPLHF
TRBV6-5	NA	TRBJ1-1	few	TGTGCCAGCAGTCTACAGGGTGCGGCTGAAGCTTTCTTT	CASSLQGAAEAFF
TRBV29-1	NA	TRBJ1-1	NA	TGCAGTGCCTCTGCCCCGATGAGTAACACTGAAGCTTTCTTT	CSASAPMSNTEAFF
TRBV12-5	TRBD2	TRBJ2-7	NA	TGTGCTAGTGGTTTAAGGGCTAGCGGGACCCTTCGCTACGAGCAGTACTTC	CASGLRASGTLRYEQYF
TRBV5-6	TRBD2	TRBJ2-1	NA	TGTGCCAGCAGCTCCCTGACTAGCGATGAGCAGTTCTTC	CASSSLTSDEQFF